A single sample gave rise to the 4 T cell receptor beta chains below, sequenced in a study of T cells expressing NK-cell markers. Reprocessing the 5' RACE reads, TCRdb reports a single entry for every CDR3 protein and omits DNA. The record lists about 8,000 distinct CDR3 sequences, of which the ten most abundant hold roughly 10%. The source material was blood T cells: a sorted CD56 or NKG2C T cell subset, CD4+ or CD8+ T cells, or bulk PBMC T cells (not recorded which). The source is a man between 18 and 29 years old in good health.

The gene calls are TRBV20-1 and TRBJ2-7. This CDR3 spans 15 amino acids. Germline loops: CDR1 DFQATT, CDR2 SNEGSKA (reference sequence). The CDR3: CSARDSSESLYEQYF.

The V and J genes are TRBV20-1 and TRBJ2-5. There are 15 residues in the CDR3. Per the germline V gene, CDR1 is DFQATT and CDR2 is SNEGSKA (reference sequence). CDR3 sequence reads: CSASHGRGYQETQYF.

Judged by frequency, this clonotype is medium-sized. This sequence joins TRBV12-3 or TRBV12-4 and TRBJ2-7. The CDR3 has 13 residues. CDR3 residues: CASMNTLSYEQYF.

The chain couples TRBV11-2 to TRBJ1-2; TCRdb's D call of TRBD1 is untestable without DNA. The CDR3 consists of 14 residues. The germline V gene has CDR1 SGHAT and CDR2 FQNNGV. The CDR3 loop reads CASSQQTGVTGYTF. The complete variable domain, with remaining parts taken from reference TRBV11-2 and TRBJ1-2, reads EAGVAQSPRYKIIEKRQSVAFWCNPISGHATLYWYQQILGQGPKLLIQFQNNGVVDDSQLPKDRFSAERLKGVDSTLKIQPAKLEDSAVYLCASSQQTGVTGYTFGSGTRLTVV.